This TCR beta chain was documented in a study of glioma-infiltrating T cells listed by TCRdb under 2016. For context, the study as a whole: The study sequenced TCR alpha- and beta-chain repertoires from glioma tissue, from non-neoplastic brain tissue and from matched peripheral blood mononuclear cells. To gauge divergence between tissue and blood T-cell populations, every tissue-infiltrating repertoire was compared against the peripheral blood repertoire from the same patient. The paired cohort was made up of three low-grade glioma patients, several primary glioblastoma patients and three non-glioma patients who contributed non-neoplastic brain tissue. Here is what the overall study found, with its caveats: VJ-independent divergence between tissue and blood was lower than expected in non-neoplastic patients but higher than expected in all gliomas, particularly low-grade gliomas. Very few CDR3 sequences were shared between tissue and blood, attributed to high CDR3 diversity and limited sampling. The group comparisons were based on small numbers of patients: three non-neoplastic, three low-grade glioma and several glioblastoma patients.

The germline V gene supplies CDR1 KGHDR and CDR2 SFDVKD. At the junction V is shortened by 3 bases and J by 3 bases, with 12 bases in between. The CDR3 has 15 amino acids, counting the end cysteine and phenylalanine. Just CDR3 DNA is preserved here, 45 bases in frame from base 1. Note on this clonotype: The target of this receptor is not known. No base quality values were provided; no much bigger clone lies one nucleotide off.

TCR alpha and beta CDR3 regions were amplified with the iRepertoire nested amplicon-rescue multiplex PCR (arm-PCR) platform from RNA. For one-step reverse transcription and amplification, 100-400 ng of tissue mRNA or PBMC total RNA was used as input. After bead purification, a secondary multiplex PCR added Illumina adapters, and libraries were gel-purified between 200 and 400 bp. Demultiplexing relied on internal 6-nucleotide barcodes carried by the libraries. Sequencing of the libraries was done on an Illumina MiSeq using 2x220 or 2x250 nucleotide paired-end reads. The study's processing was this. Paired reads were merged with FLASH 1.2.11 and aligned to the GRCh37 human genome with BWA-MEM before extracting TRA and TRB reads. For V and J assignment, an IMGT-derived reference of cassette sequences and CDR3 motifs that included pseudogenes was used. Reads were translated in three frames, and productive CDR3s were defined as those with a C...FGXG motif and no stop codons. Clonotypes were defined as unique combinations of V-J cassette pair and CDR3 amino acid sequence. Hamming distance filtering was applied to reads, with thresholds set by the sequence error rate of each sample in mapped regions. TCRdb applied fastp at Q25 and MiXCR to the public reads, then kept only in-frame beta chains. Here each entry gathers all rows of one CDR3 protein and keeps the most common genes and DNA. For this entry, the V and J calls and clone size follow TCRdb and not the study's own pipeline. The sample table contains under 20,000 distinct CDR3 sequences; only one count was recorded for roughly 64% of them. The top ten constitute 42% of the sample.

The sequenced material came from glioma tissue, nonneoplastic brain tissue, or PBMCs (not recorded which). The origin of this receptor is a human donor with low-grade glioma or glioblastoma, undergoing nonglioma brain surgery, or in good health (not recorded which). The chain employs TRBV24-1 and TRBJ2-3; no D gene is confidently identified. The CDR3: CATSDPPPGTDTQYF. The DNA sequence is as follows: TGTGCCACCAGTGATCCCCCACCGGGTACAGATACGCAGTATTTT.